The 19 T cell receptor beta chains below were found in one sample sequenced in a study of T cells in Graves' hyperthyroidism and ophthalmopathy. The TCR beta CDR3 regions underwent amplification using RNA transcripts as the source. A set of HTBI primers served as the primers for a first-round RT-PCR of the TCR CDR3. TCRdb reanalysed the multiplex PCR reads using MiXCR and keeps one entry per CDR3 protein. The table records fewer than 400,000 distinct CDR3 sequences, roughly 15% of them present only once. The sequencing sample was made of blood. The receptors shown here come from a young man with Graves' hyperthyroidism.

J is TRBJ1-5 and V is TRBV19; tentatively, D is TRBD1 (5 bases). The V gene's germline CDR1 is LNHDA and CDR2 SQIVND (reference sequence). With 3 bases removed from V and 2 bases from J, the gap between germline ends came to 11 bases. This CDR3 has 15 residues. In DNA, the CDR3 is TGTGCCAGTAGTATGTTTGCGGGGGGCAATCAGCCCCAGCATTTT. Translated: CASSMFAGGNQPQHF.

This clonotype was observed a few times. The CDR3 sequence is CATSDLGRDQETQYF. CDR3 DNA: TGTGCCACCAGTGATTTGGGACGTGATCAAGAGACCCAGTACTTC. The chain couples TRBV24-1 to TRBJ2-5; D gene ambiguous. The V gene's germline CDR1 is KGHDR and CDR2 SFDVKD. With 0 bases removed from V and 2 bases from J, the gap between germline ends came to 9 bases. CDR3 length: 15 residues.

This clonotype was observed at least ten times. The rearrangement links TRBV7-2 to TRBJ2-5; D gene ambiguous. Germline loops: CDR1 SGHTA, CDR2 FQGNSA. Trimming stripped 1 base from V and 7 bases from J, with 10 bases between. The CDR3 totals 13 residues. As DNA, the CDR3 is TGTGCCAGCAGCTTAGGGATCGTGGGGACCCAGTACTTC. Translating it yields CASSLGIVGTQYF.

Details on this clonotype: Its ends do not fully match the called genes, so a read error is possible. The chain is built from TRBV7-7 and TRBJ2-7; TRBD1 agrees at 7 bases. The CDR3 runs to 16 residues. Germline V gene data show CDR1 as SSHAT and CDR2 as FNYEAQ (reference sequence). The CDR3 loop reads CASSPRPGTETYEQYF. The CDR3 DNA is TGTGCTAGCAGCCCTAGGCCCGGGACAGAGACCTACGAGCAGTACTTC.

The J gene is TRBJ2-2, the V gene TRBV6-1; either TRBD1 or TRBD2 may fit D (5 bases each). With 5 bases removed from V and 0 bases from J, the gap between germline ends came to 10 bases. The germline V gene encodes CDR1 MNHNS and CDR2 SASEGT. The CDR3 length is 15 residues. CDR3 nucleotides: TGTGCCAGCAGTTATGGGACGACGAACACCGGGGAGCTGTTTTTT. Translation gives CASSYGTTNTGELFF.

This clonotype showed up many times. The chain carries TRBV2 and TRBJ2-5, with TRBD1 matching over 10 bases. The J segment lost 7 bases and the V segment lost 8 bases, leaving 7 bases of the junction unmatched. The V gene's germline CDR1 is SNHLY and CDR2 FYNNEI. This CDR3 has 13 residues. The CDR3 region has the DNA TGTGCCAGCGAGGGACAGGGGTCTATGACCCAGTACTTC. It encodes CASEGQGSMTQYF.

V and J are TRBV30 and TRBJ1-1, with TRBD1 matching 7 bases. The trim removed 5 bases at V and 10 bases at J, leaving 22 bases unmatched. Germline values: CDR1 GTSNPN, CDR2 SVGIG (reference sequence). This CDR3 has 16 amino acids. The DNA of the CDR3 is TGTGCCTGGGGCCGGACAGGAGGGGTACAGATTCCCGGAGCTTTCTTT. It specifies CAWGRTGGVQIPGAFF.

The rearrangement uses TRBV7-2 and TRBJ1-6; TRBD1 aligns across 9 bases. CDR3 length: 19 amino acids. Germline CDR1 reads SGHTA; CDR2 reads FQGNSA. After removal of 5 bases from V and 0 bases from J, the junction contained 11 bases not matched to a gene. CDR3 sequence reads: CASSPGQGRRSSYNSPLHF. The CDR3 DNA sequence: TGTGCCAGCAGCCCAGGACAGGGGAGACGGAGCTCCTATAATTCACCCCTCCACTTT.

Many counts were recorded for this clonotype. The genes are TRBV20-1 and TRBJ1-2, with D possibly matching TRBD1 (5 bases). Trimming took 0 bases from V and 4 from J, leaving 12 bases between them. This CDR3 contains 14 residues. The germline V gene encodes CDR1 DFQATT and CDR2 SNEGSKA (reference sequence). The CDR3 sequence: CSARDKRGLYGYTF. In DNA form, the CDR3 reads TGCAGTGCTAGAGATAAGAGGGGTCTCTATGGCTACACCTTC.

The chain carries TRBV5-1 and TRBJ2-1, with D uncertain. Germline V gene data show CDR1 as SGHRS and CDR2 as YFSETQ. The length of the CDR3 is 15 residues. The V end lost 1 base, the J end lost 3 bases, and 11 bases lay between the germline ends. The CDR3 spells CASSLSLQNYNEQFF. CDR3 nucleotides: TGCGCCAGCAGCTTGTCGCTACAGAACTACAATGAGCAGTTCTTC.

The CDR3 nucleotides read TGCAGTGCTACATATAGCGTCAGGGGCTATGGCTACACCTTC. It codes for CSATYSVRGYGYTF. The V call is TRBV20-1, the J call TRBJ1-2; the D gene is possibly TRBD1 (6 bases). V was shortened by 4 bases and J by 4 bases, with 16 bases between the two germline ends. Germline assignment: CDR1 DFQATT and CDR2 SNEGSKA (reference sequence). CDR3 length: 14 residues.

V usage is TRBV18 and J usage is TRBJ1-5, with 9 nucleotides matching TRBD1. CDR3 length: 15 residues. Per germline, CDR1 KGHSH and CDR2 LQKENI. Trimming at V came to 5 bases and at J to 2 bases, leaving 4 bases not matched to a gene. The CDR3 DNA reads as TGTGCCAGCTCAAAGGGACAGGGTGGCAATCAGCCCCAGCATTTT. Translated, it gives CASSKGQGGNQPQHF.

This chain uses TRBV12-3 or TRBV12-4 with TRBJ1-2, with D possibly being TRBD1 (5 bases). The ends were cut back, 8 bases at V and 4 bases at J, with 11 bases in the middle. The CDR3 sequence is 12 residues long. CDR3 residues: CASGGQGYGYTF. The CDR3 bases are TGTGCCAGCGGAGGACAAGGCTATGGCTACACCTTC.

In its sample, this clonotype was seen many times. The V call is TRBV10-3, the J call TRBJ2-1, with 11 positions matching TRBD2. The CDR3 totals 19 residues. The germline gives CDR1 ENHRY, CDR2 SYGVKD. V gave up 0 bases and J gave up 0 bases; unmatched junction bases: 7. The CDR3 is CAISESASGRRSSYNEQFF. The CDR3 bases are TGTGCCATCAGTGAGTCGGCTAGCGGGAGGAGGAGCTCCTACAATGAGCAGTTCTTC.

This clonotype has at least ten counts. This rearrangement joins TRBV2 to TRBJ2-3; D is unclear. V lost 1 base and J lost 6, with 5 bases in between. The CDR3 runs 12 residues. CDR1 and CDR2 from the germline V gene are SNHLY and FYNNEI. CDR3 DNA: TGTGCCAGCAGTGAAGGCTTGGATACGCAGTATTTT. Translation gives CASSEGLDTQYF.

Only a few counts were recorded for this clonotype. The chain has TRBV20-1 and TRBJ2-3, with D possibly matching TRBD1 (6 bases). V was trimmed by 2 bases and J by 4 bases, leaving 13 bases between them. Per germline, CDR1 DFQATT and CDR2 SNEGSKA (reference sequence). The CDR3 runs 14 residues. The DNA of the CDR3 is TGCAGTGCTAGAAGTTTTACAGGGTCAGATACGCAGTATTTT. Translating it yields CSARSFTGSDTQYF.

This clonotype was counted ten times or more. The CDR3 sequence: CATRARANTEAFF. The CDR3, as DNA: TGTGCCACCAGGGCCAGGGCGAACACTGAAGCTTTCTTT. This chain connects TRBV24-1 to TRBJ1-1; TRBD1 might be the D (5 bases). The germline V gene encodes CDR1 KGHDR and CDR2 SFDVKD. Trimming pared 7 bases from V and 1 base from J, leaving 9 bases between. The CDR3 has 13 residues.

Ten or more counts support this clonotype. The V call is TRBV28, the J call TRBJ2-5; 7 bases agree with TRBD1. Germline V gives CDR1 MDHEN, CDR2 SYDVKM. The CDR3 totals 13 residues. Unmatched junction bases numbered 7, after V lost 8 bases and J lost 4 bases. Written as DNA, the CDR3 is TGTGCCAGCTACTTACAGGGGACAGAGACCCAGTACTTC. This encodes CASYLQGTETQYF. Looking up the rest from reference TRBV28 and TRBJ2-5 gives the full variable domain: DVKVTQSSRYLVKRTGEKVFLECVQDMDHENMFWYRQDPGLGLRLIYFSYDVKMKEKGDIPEGYSVSREKKERFSLILESASTNQTSMYLCASYLQGTETQYFGPGTRLLVL.

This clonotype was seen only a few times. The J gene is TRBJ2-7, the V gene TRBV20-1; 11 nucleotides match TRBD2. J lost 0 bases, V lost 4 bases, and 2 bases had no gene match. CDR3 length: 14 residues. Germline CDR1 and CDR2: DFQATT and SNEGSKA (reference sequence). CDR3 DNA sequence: TGCAGTGCTATGACTAGCGGGGCCTCCTACGAGCAGTACTTC. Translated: CSAMTSGASYEQYF.